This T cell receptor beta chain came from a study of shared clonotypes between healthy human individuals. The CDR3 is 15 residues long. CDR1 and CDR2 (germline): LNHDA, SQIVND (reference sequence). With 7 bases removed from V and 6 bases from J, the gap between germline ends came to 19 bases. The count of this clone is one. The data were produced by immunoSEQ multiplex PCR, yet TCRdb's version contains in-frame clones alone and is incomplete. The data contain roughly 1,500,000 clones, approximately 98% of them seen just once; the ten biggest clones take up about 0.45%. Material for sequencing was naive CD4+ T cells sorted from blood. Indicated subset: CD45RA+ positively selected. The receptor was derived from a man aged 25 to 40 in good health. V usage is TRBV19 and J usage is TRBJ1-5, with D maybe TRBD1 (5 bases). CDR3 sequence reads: CASTLRGAQGQPQHF. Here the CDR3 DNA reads TGTGCCAGTACGCTTCGAGGGGCGCAGGGTCAGCCCCAGCATTTT.